These 27 T cell receptor beta chains came from one sample sequenced in a study of T-cell memory formation after mild COVID-19. TCRdb analysed the 5' RACE reads with MiXCR anew, one entry per CDR3 protein. The top ten clones hold more than 2% of a sample with nearly 250,000 distinct CDR3 sequences, approximately 15% of them seen once. The sequenced sample consisted of PBMCs or a T cell subset sorted from them (not recorded which). Receptors originate from an adult woman who had mild COVID-19 (a few samples of this study predate the infection). Cell type and time point are not known.

The CDR3 nucleotides read TGTGCCACCAGTGATCACCTAGAAAGCACAGATACGCAGTATTTT. It is translated as CATSDHLESTDTQYF. This chain uses TRBV24-1 with TRBJ2-3; D remains ambiguous. Trimming stripped 3 bases from V and 0 bases from J, with 9 bases between. CDR3 size: 15 residues. From germline, CDR1 is KGHDR and CDR2 SFDVKD.

The rearrangement uses TRBV3-1 and TRBJ2-3, with a tentative D call TRBD1 (5 bases). V was shortened by 0 bases and J by 6 bases, with 16 bases between the two germline ends. The CDR3 is made up of 16 amino acids. CDR1 and CDR2 from the germline V gene are LGHDT and YNNKEL (reference sequence). CDR3 protein: CASSQESWSRADTQYF. CDR3 bases: TGTGCCAGCAGCCAAGAGTCCTGGAGCAGGGCGGATACGCAGTATTTT.

The chain uses TRBV30 and TRBJ1-2; no firm D call. The length of the CDR3 is 10 residues. The V gene's germline CDR1 is GTSNPN and CDR2 SVGIG (reference sequence). The CDR3 DNA reads TGTGCGGGAGGAGTCGGCGGCTACACCTTC. Its translation is CAGGVGGYTF.

The chain carries TRBV3-1 and TRBJ2-1; D not certain. The CDR3 covers 12 residues. V dropped 3 bases and J dropped 10 bases, with 10 bases sitting between them. In germline, CDR1 is LGHDT, CDR2 YNNKEL (reference sequence). In DNA form, the CDR3 reads TGTGCCAGCAGCCAGTACTCTGGCGAGCAGTTCTTC. Protein product: CASSQYSGEQFF.

The rearrangement links TRBV6-5 to TRBJ1-1; D remains ambiguous. The germline V gene has CDR1 MNHEY and CDR2 SVGAGI. The CDR3 sequence is 14 residues long. Trimming cost V 0 bases and J 7 bases, with 12 bases left between them. DNA of the CDR3: TGTGCCAGCAGTTACTCTTCGACACCGGGTGAAGCTTTCTTT. Protein sequence: CASSYSSTPGEAFF.

J is TRBJ2-7 and V is TRBV6-6; 10 nucleotides agree with TRBD1. This CDR3 is built from 14 residues. J was trimmed by 6 bases and V by 6 bases; bases with no gene match: 8. Per germline, CDR1 MNHNY and CDR2 SVGAGI (reference sequence). CDR3 loop: CASSPDRGRGEQYF. CDR3 DNA: TGTGCCAGCAGCCCCGACAGGGGGCGAGGCGAGCAGTACTTC.

This clonotype has more than one count but fewer than ten. The V and J genes are TRBV12-3 or TRBV12-4 and TRBJ1-2; 7 positions match TRBD1. This CDR3 has 14 residues. Unmatched junction bases numbered 6, after V lost 6 bases and J lost 2 bases. This CDR3 is CASRQQGWNYGYTF. The DNA for the CDR3 is TGTGCCAGCAGGCAACAGGGGTGGAACTATGGCTACACCTTC.

The chain carries TRBV20-1 and TRBJ2-7; 8 bases match TRBD2. Losses at the gene ends were 6 bases for V and 0 bases for J; bases not matched to a gene: 16. Germline V lookup: CDR1 DFQATT, CDR2 SNEGSKA (reference sequence). The CDR3 contains 17 residues. The CDR3 region is CSANIEWTSRSSYEQYF. CDR3 DNA sequence: TGCAGTGCGAACATAGAGTGGACTAGCAGAAGCTCCTACGAGCAGTACTTC.

The CDR3 coding sequence is TGTGCCTCTCAGGGAGACGGGGGCAATCAGCCCCAGCATTTT. This encodes CASQGDGGNQPQHF. This chain uses TRBV2 with TRBJ1-5, with D possibly being TRBD1 (5 bases). This CDR3 region has 14 residues. V shed 11 bases and J shed 2 bases, with 16 bases lying between them. Germline assignment: CDR1 SNHLY and CDR2 FYNNEI. The full variable domain, in which reference TRBV2 and TRBJ1-5 provide the parts outside the CDR3, is EPEVTQTPSHQVTQMGQEVILRCVPISNHLYFYWYRQILGQKVEFLVSFYNNEISEKSEIFDDQFSVERPDGSNFTLKIRSTKLEDSAMYFCASQGDGGNQPQHFGDGTRLSIL.

The V call is TRBV7-3, the J call TRBJ1-1; TRBD1 matches 8 bases. The junction had 9 bases not matched to a gene; V was cut back by 2 bases and J by 7 bases. Germline V lookup: CDR1 SGHTA, CDR2 FQGTGA. The CDR3 contains 15 residues. CDR3 in amino acids: CASSLSAGGMGEAFF. The CDR3 nucleotides are TGTGCCAGCAGCTTATCCGCAGGGGGCATGGGTGAAGCTTTCTTT. Filled out from reference TRBV7-3 and TRBJ1-1, the complete variable domain reads GAGVSQTPSNKVTEKGKYVELRCDPISGHTALYWYRQSLGQGPEFLIYFQGTGAADDSGLPNDRFFAVRPEGSVSTLKIQRTERGDSAVYLCASSLSAGGMGEAFFGQGTRLTVV.

The chain links TRBV5-1 to TRBJ2-3; TRBD2 aligns across 12 bases. This CDR3 has 17 residues. Germline lookup yields CDR1 SGHRS and CDR2 YFSETQ. Trimming at V came to 4 bases and at J to 3 bases, leaving 9 bases not matched to a gene. CDR3 nucleotides: TGCGCCAGCAGCACTACTAGCGGGGGGCCCAGGACAGATACGCAGTATTTT. This translates into CASSTTSGGPRTDTQYF.

The gene calls are TRBV15 and TRBJ2-4, with a possible D match to TRBD2 (6 bases). Between the trimmed V and J ends, which lost 5 bases and 0 bases, there was a span of 11 bases. Per germline, CDR1 LNHNV and CDR2 YYDKDF (reference sequence). The CDR3 covers 15 residues. CDR3 protein: CATSAAGIAKNIQYF. In DNA form, the CDR3 reads TGTGCCACCAGCGCCGCGGGGATAGCCAAAAACATTCAGTACTTC.

This clonotype was picked up a small number of times. This rearrangement joins TRBV12-3 or TRBV12-4 to TRBJ1-1; 7 nucleotides line up with TRBD1. With 4 bases clipped from V and 1 base from J, the junction kept 6 bases outside the gene matches. The CDR3 totals 15 residues. This CDR3 is CASSSSGTENTEAFF. As DNA, the CDR3 is TGTGCCAGCAGTTCTAGCGGGACAGAGAACACTGAAGCTTTCTTT.

This clonotype was seen more than once but under ten times. The chain combines TRBV5-1 with TRBJ2-2; 11 positions match TRBD2. V was pared by 5 bases and J by 0 bases, with 3 bases of the junction left unmatched. Germline V lookup: CDR1 SGHRS, CDR2 YFSETQ. The length of the CDR3 is 16 residues. The CDR3: CASRPGLAANTGELFF. CDR3 nucleotides: TGCGCCAGCAGACCGGGACTAGCGGCGAACACCGGGGAGCTGTTTTTT. Full variable domain (outside the CDR3, taken from reference TRBV5-1 and TRBJ2-2): KAGVTQTPRYLIKTRGQQVTLSCSPISGHRSVSWYQQTPGQGLQFLFEYFSETQRNKGNFPGRFSGRQFSNSRSEMNVSTLELGDSALYLCASRPGLAANTGELFFGEGSRLTVL.

This clonotype was found a few times. The chain employs TRBV2 and TRBJ2-2; D is possibly TRBD1 (6 bases). The CDR3 has 13 amino acids. CDR1 and CDR2 (germline): SNHLY, FYNNEI. V was shortened by 6 bases and J by 7 bases, with 12 bases between the two germline ends. CDR3 coding DNA: TGTGCCAGCAGGACCGGGACATTCGGGGAGCTGTTTTTT. Amino acid sequence: CASRTGTFGELFF. Full variable domain (outside the CDR3, taken from reference TRBV2 and TRBJ2-2): EPEVTQTPSHQVTQMGQEVILRCVPISNHLYFYWYRQILGQKVEFLVSFYNNEISEKSEIFDDQFSVERPDGSNFTLKIRSTKLEDSAMYFCASRTGTFGELFFGEGSRLTVL.

This chain uses TRBV5-1 with TRBJ1-2; 9 bases align to TRBD1. The CDR3 consists of 13 residues. Germline V CDR1 and CDR2: SGHRS, YFSETQ. Trimming at V came to 4 bases and at J to 13 bases, leaving 11 bases not matched to a gene. The CDR3 DNA is TGCGCCAGCAGCACCCCCGGGACAGGGAAATTCACCTTC. Protein: CASSTPGTGKFTF.

This clonotype has a handful of counts. The V call is TRBV5-1, the J call TRBJ1-6; perhaps TRBD1 as D (6 bases). CDR3 length: 14 amino acids. V was shortened by 4 bases and J by 9 bases, with 14 bases between the two germline ends. Germline CDR1 is SGHRS and CDR2 is YFSETQ. The CDR3 DNA reads TGCGCCAGCAGCGACGTACAGGGAAGTTCACCCCTCCACTTT. Protein: CASSDVQGSSPLHF.

The genes are TRBV18 and TRBJ1-1; D is possibly TRBD1 (5 bases). The CDR3 runs 16 residues. V was trimmed by 6 bases and J by 0 bases, leaving 17 bases between them. The V gene's germline CDR1 is KGHSH and CDR2 LQKENI. As DNA, the CDR3 is TGTGCCAGCTCCCCCTTGGGACCTCCCATGAACACTGAAGCTTTCTTT. Its protein product is CASSPLGPPMNTEAFF.

This clonotype was counted a few times. The rearrangement joins TRBV12-3 or TRBV12-4 to TRBJ2-1; D possibly corresponds to TRBD2 (6 bases). This CDR3 comprises 16 residues. V was shortened by 2 bases and J by 6 bases, with 17 bases between the two germline ends. CDR3 coding DNA: TGTGCCAGCAGTTTAACGGGACCGTCGGGGGTCAATGAGCAGTTCTTC. Its translation is CASSLTGPSGVNEQFF.

The V call is TRBV11-2, the J call TRBJ1-1; D call uncertain. Per germline, CDR1 SGHAT and CDR2 FQNNGV. The V end was cut by 1 base, the J end by 10 bases, with 16 bases between. This CDR3 has 14 residues. CDR3 sequence (DNA): TGTGCCAGCAGCTTAGGTGATTGGGCAGATGGAGCTTTCTTT. This translates into CASSLGDWADGAFF.

The rearrangement uses TRBV12-3 or TRBV12-4 and TRBJ1-1, with D hard to call. V was clipped by 1 base and J by 1 base, with 10 bases between them. This CDR3 is built from 15 residues. DNA for the CDR3: TGTGCCAGCAGTTTAGATGGGGTACCGAACACTGAAGCTTTCTTT. Translation: CASSLDGVPNTEAFF.

J is TRBJ2-1 and V is TRBV7-9; TRBD2 is a possible D gene (6 bases). CDR3 length equals 15 residues. Germline lookup yields CDR1 SEHNR and CDR2 FQNEAQ (reference sequence). Trimming removed 6 bases at V and 9 bases at J, with 21 bases between. CDR3 sequence (DNA): TGTGCCAGCAGAAGAAGAGCGGGCGAGTCCAGTGAGCAGTTCTTC. Its protein product is CASRRRAGESSEQFF. Full variable domain (rest looked up from reference TRBV7-9 and TRBJ2-1): DTGVSQNPRHKITKRGQNVTFRCDPISEHNRLYWYRQTLGQGPEFLTYFQNEAQLEKSRLLSDRFSAERPKGSFSTLEIQRTEQGDSAMYLCASRRRAGESSEQFFGPGTRLTVL.

This rearrangement joins TRBV20-1 to TRBJ1-5; D uncertain. V was trimmed by 1 base and J by 1 base, leaving 5 bases between them. The germline CDR1 and CDR2 sequences are DFQATT and SNEGSKA (reference sequence). The CDR3 length is 13 residues. CDR3 sequence (DNA): TGCAGTGCTAGAGTAAGCAGCAATCAGCCCCAGCATTTT. This sequence encodes CSARVSSNQPQHF.

CDR3 protein: CASSLVAGGTETQYF. CDR3 DNA: TGTGCCAGCAGCTTGGTAGCGGGAGGGACAGAGACCCAGTACTTC. The chain uses TRBV7-9 and TRBJ2-5, with TRBD2 identical over 11 bases. V lost 3 bases and J lost 4; bases outside the gene matches: 4. CDR3 length: 15 amino acids. CDR1 and CDR2 from the germline V gene are SEHNR and FQNEAQ (reference sequence). Drawing the rest from reference TRBV7-9 and TRBJ2-5, the complete variable domain is DTGVSQNPRHKITKRGQNVTFRCDPISEHNRLYWYRQTLGQGPEFLTYFQNEAQLEKSRLLSDRFSAERPKGSFSTLEIQRTEQGDSAMYLCASSLVAGGTETQYFGPGTRLLVL.

This clonotype was detected a few times. The J gene is TRBJ1-5, the V gene TRBV12-3 or TRBV12-4, with D unclear. There are 12 residues in the CDR3. Trimming removed 6 bases from V and 9 bases from J, with 12 bases in between. The CDR3 DNA sequence: TGTGCCAGCAGGTCCCGGAGCCTGCCCCAGCATTTT. Its translation is CASRSRSLPQHF.

Ten or more counts support this clonotype. This sequence joins TRBV7-8 and TRBJ2-2; possibly TRBD2 for D (6 bases). Germline assignment: CDR1 SGHVS and CDR2 FQNEAQ. The V end lost 5 bases, the J end lost 3 bases, and 16 bases lay between the germline ends. The CDR3 runs 16 residues. CDR3 coding DNA: TGTGCCAGCAGCCTACGGGAGCGGTGGGACACCGGGGAGCTGTTTTTT. Protein: CASSLRERWDTGELFF. The whole variable domain, filled in from reference TRBV7-8 and TRBJ2-2, reads GAGVSQSPRYKVAKRGQDVALRCDPISGHVSLFWYQQALGQGPEFLTYFQNEAQLDKSGLPSDRFFAERPEGSVSTLKIQRTQQEDSAVYLCASSLRERWDTGELFFGEGSRLTVL.

This clonotype was seen a few times. The genes are TRBV5-1 and TRBJ2-3; D uncertain. V was pared by 2 bases and J by 0 bases, with 10 bases between. The length of the CDR3 is 15 residues. Germline assignment: CDR1 SGHRS and CDR2 YFSETQ. CDR3 protein: CASSFATLSTDTQYF. The CDR3 bases are TGCGCCAGCAGCTTCGCAACCCTGAGCACAGATACGCAGTATTTT.